These 10 T cell receptor beta chains were all obtained from the same sample, sequenced in a study of T cells in Graves' hyperthyroidism and ophthalmopathy. Researchers amplified the TCR beta CDR3 regions from RNA transcripts. HTBI primers drove first-round RT-PCR of the TCR CDR3. TCRdb recomputed calls from the multiplex PCR reads with MiXCR, one row per CDR3 protein. The data hold 650,000 to 800,000 distinct CDR3 sequences, with about 45% observed a single time. Sequencing used peripheral blood or thyroid tissue (not recorded which). The receptors shown here come from an adult man with Graves' disease, either hyperthyroidism or ophthalmopathy (not recorded which).

This clonotype has only a few counts. The V gene is TRBV11-2, the J gene TRBJ1-2; D not certain. From germline, CDR1 is SGHAT and CDR2 FQNNGV. CDR3 length equals 16 residues. Trimming took 1 base from V and 2 from J, leaving 14 bases between them. CDR3 sequence (DNA): TGTGCCAGCAGCTTAGGGCTCAGGAGGACCAACTATGGCTACACCTTC. Translation: CASSLGLRRTNYGYTF.

This clonotype has a count of ten or more. The chain recombines TRBV5-1 with TRBJ1-6; no reliable D call. In germline, CDR1 is SGHRS, CDR2 YFSETQ. The CDR3 is 15 amino acids. V lost 1 base and J 9 bases, leaving 14 bases between the germline ends. The CDR3 bases are TGCGCCAGCAGCTTGAGGTTGAGGGAGAGTTCACCCCTCCACTTT. As protein: CASSLRLRESSPLHF.

As concerns this clonotype: The junction and the germline gene differ at one end; a read error may be behind it. CDR3 bases: TGTGCCAGCAGCTCGACAGGGGGAACCCTAGGGTTC. Encoded protein: CASSSTGGTLGF. The rearrangement uses TRBV7-3 and TRBJ2-5, with 9 nucleotides matching TRBD1. The CDR3 runs 12 residues. Germline CDR1 reads SGHTA; CDR2 reads FQGTGA.

The chain links TRBV20-1 to TRBJ2-7, with TRBD1 matching over 7 bases. The germline V gene encodes CDR1 DFQATT and CDR2 SNEGSKA (reference sequence). With 6 bases clipped from V and 5 bases from J, the junction kept 13 bases outside the gene matches. The CDR3 sequence is 14 residues long. CDR3 DNA sequence: TGCAGTGCAAACAAGGGGGCTCCCCTCCACGAGCAGTACTTC. Translation: CSANKGAPLHEQYF.

The chain carries TRBV25-1 and TRBJ1-1; D unclear. Germline V CDR1 and CDR2: MGHDK, SYGVNS. The CDR3 has 14 amino acids. This CDR3 reads CASPPGPMNTEAFF. The CDR3 coding sequence is TGTGCGTCCCCACCCGGACCAATGAACACTGAAGCTTTCTTT.

The chain has TRBV5-4 and TRBJ2-5; tentatively, D is TRBD2 (5 bases). The CDR3 consists of 16 residues. Per the germline V gene, CDR1 is SGHNT and CDR2 is YYREEE (reference sequence). V was shortened by 3 bases and J by 2 bases, with 17 bases between the two germline ends. The CDR3 is CASSSSQVAGQETQYF. In DNA form, the CDR3 reads TGTGCCAGCAGCTCCTCGCAGGTGGCGGGTCAAGAGACCCAGTACTTC.

This clonotype was observed a few times. The V and J genes are TRBV2 and TRBJ1-5, with D uncertain. The CDR3 length is 14 residues. V lost 2 bases, J lost 4 bases, and 9 bases lay in between. Germline-derived CDR1 and CDR2 are SNHLY and FYNNEI. Here the CDR3 reads CASSEKSPNQPQHF. CDR3 coding DNA: TGTGCCAGCAGTGAAAAGTCCCCAAATCAGCCCCAGCATTTT.

This chain uses TRBV19 with TRBJ2-7, with 7 nucleotides matching TRBD1. V trimming: 3 bases; J trimming: 3 bases; junction bases outside the gene matches: 8. In germline, CDR1 is LNHDA, CDR2 SQIVND (reference sequence). The CDR3 totals 15 residues. The CDR3 DNA reads as TGTGCCAGTAGTATCTACAGGGGCGGTATCTACGAGCAGTACTTC. This sequence encodes CASSIYRGGIYEQYF.

The rearrangement joins TRBV7-6 to TRBJ2-7; 16 nucleotides line up with TRBD2. The CDR3 length is 20 residues. Germline assignment: CDR1 SGHVS and CDR2 FNYEAQ. J was trimmed by 6 bases and V by 3 bases; bases with no gene match: 17. Here the CDR3 reads CASSLVPGLAGGPGRSEQYF. CDR3 in DNA: TGTGCCAGCAGCTTGGTTCCGGGACTAGCGGGAGGGCCTGGTCGTTCCGAGCAGTACTTC.

This chain links TRBV10-3 with TRBJ2-5; no reliable D call. The CDR3 totals 15 residues. The V gene lost 3 bases and the J gene lost 1 base, with 12 bases spanning the gap. Germline V gene sequence: CDR1 ENHRY, CDR2 SYGVKD. The CDR3 sequence is CAISDPSLPQETQYF. CDR3 coding DNA: TGTGCCATCAGTGACCCGTCCCTGCCCCAAGAGACCCAGTACTTC.